A single sample is the source of the 17 T cell receptor beta chains below, sequenced in a study of blood T cell repertoires in COVID-19. Produced via immunoSEQ multiplex PCR; TCRdb's table is partial and in-frame only. This sample has 110,000 or so clones, with about three quarters found just once. The sample taken for sequencing was peripheral blood. All receptors derive from a human donor in a cohort sampled during active or convalescent COVID-19.

The rearrangement uses TRBV15 and TRBJ2-1; 11 nucleotides match TRBD1. The CDR3 runs 14 residues. The V gene's germline CDR1 is LNHNV and CDR2 YYDKDF (reference sequence). V was clipped by 7 bases and J by 10 bases; unmatched bases: 9. CDR3 DNA sequence: TGTGCCACCACCAAGAGCGGACAGGGGGCCGAGCAGTTCTTC. Translating gives CATTKSGQGAEQFF.

The rearrangement links TRBV7-9 to TRBJ1-5; no clear D. Germline V gene sequence: CDR1 SEHNR, CDR2 FQNEAQ (reference sequence). The CDR3 totals 13 residues. V lost 3 bases and J lost 5, with 8 bases in between. CDR3 sequence reads: CASSLQADQPQHF. The CDR3 DNA follows: TGTGCCAGCAGCTTGCAGGCCGATCAGCCCCAGCATTTT.

The V gene is TRBV5-4, the J gene TRBJ2-2; 14 positions match TRBD2. The junction had 6 bases not matched to a gene; V was cut back by 3 bases and J by 5 bases. The CDR3 is 17 amino acids. Germline CDR1 and CDR2: SGHNT and YYREEE (reference sequence). Here the CDR3 reads CASSYGLAGGSTGELFF. CDR3 coding DNA: TGTGCCAGCAGCTACGGACTAGCGGGAGGAAGTACCGGGGAGCTGTTTTTT.

The rearrangement joins TRBV19 to TRBJ2-1, with a possible D match to TRBD1 (5 bases). Trimming cost V 2 bases and J 9 bases, with 14 bases left between them. CDR3 length: 14 residues. Germline CDR1 LNHDA, CDR2 SQIVND (reference sequence). Written as DNA, the CDR3 is TGTGCCAGTAGTATACTTTCCCGTGGGGCTGAGCAGTTCTTC. Amino acids: CASSILSRGAEQFF.

This clone was counted between two and nine times. The CDR3 region has the DNA TGTGCCAGCAGCCACGTGGGGGGAGGAGGCGAGCAGTACTTC. It translates to CASSHVGGGGEQYF. This chain joins TRBV7-2 and TRBJ2-7, with a possible D match to TRBD2 (6 bases). This CDR3 is built from 14 residues. Germline-derived CDR1 and CDR2 are SGHTA and FQGNSA. The germline V and J ends were trimmed by 5 bases and 6 bases, with 17 bases remaining between them.

The chain links TRBV27 to TRBJ2-1, with TRBD2 as a possible D gene (6 bases). Trimming cost V 1 base and J 7 bases, with 17 bases left between them. Looked up from germline, CDR1 is MNHEY and CDR2 is SMNVEV (reference sequence). The CDR3 length is 16 residues. CDR3 bases: TGTGCCAGCAGTTTATGGGCGGGATCGTCCCCGAATGAGCAGTTCTTC. It encodes CASSLWAGSSPNEQFF.

This rearrangement joins TRBV28 to TRBJ2-7; TRBD1 agrees at 7 bases. CDR1 and CDR2 (germline): MDHEN, SYDVKM. Unmatched junction bases numbered 2, after V lost 3 bases and J lost 0 bases. This CDR3 region has 14 residues. The CDR3 spells CASSFDRVSYEQYF. The CDR3 nucleotides are TGTGCCAGCAGTTTCGACAGGGTCTCCTACGAGCAGTACTTC.

This rearrangement joins TRBV27 to TRBJ1-2; TRBD1 matches 7 bases. The CDR3 is 15 residues long. Trimming cost V 5 bases and J 5 bases; bases outside gene matches: 11. Germline lookup yields CDR1 MNHEY and CDR2 SMNVEV (reference sequence). This CDR3 reads CASSPNSGQQYGYTF. Here the CDR3 DNA reads TGTGCCAGCAGTCCGAACTCGGGACAGCAATATGGCTACACCTTC.

Here the CDR3 reads CASSTPGQGVNGYTF. The CDR3 DNA follows: TGTGCCAGTAGTACCCCGGGACAGGGGGTCAATGGCTACACCTTC. V gene TRBV19 combines with J gene TRBJ1-2; 11 bases line up with TRBD1. Per the germline V gene, CDR1 is LNHDA and CDR2 is SQIVND (reference sequence). The CDR3 extends over 15 amino acids. After removal of 4 bases from V and 6 bases from J, the junction contained 7 bases not matched to a gene.

Only a few counts were recorded for this clone. The J gene is TRBJ2-3, the V gene TRBV3-1 (or the pseudogene TRBV3-2), with D possibly matching TRBD2 (6 bases). The V end was cut by 6 bases, the J end by 1 base, with 11 bases between. Germline V CDR1 and CDR2: LGHDT, YNNKEL (reference sequence). The CDR3 covers 14 residues. CDR3 bases: TGTGCCAGCAGTCGGACTACTCGCACAGATACGCAGTATTTT. This codes for CASSRTTRTDTQYF.

The J gene is TRBJ2-2, the V gene TRBV29-1, with 7 positions matching TRBD1. V lost 6 bases and J lost 4; bases outside the gene matches: 8. CDR1 and CDR2 from the germline V gene are SQVTM and ANQGSEA. The CDR3 runs to 14 residues. CDR3 amino acids: CSVNNRGSTGELFF. For the CDR3, the DNA is TGCAGCGTAAACAACAGGGGCAGCACCGGGGAGCTGTTTTTT.

The CDR3, as DNA: TGTGCCAGCAGCTGGCGGGCGGACGTGTGGAACTACGAGCAGTACTTC. Amino acid sequence: CASSWRADVWNYEQYF. The chain joins TRBV7-8 to TRBJ2-7; a possible D gene is TRBD2 (5 bases). V was clipped by 4 bases and J by 3 bases, with 19 bases between them. CDR1 and CDR2 from the germline V gene are SGHVS and FQNEAQ. The CDR3 runs to 16 residues.

V usage is TRBV5-1 and J usage is TRBJ2-1; tentative D call: TRBD1 (7 bases). The CDR3 extends over 16 amino acids. Trimming stripped 4 bases from V and 10 bases from J, with 24 bases between. Germline CDR1 SGHRS, CDR2 YFSETQ. The CDR3 loop reads CASSPGLQGRWVEQFF. CDR3 nucleotide sequence: TGCGCCAGCAGCCCAGGACTACAGGGGAGATGGGTGGAGCAGTTCTTC.

J is TRBJ2-1 and V is TRBV7-2; 14 nucleotides agree with TRBD2. Germline values: CDR1 SGHTA, CDR2 FQGNSA. After removal of 4 bases from V and 10 bases from J, the junction contained 6 bases not matched to a gene. The CDR3 has 15 residues. The CDR3 DNA sequence: TGTGCCAGCAGCTCGACTAGCGGGGGGGCCTTGGAGCAGTTCTTC. Protein product: CASSSTSGGALEQFF.

The chain carries TRBV30 and TRBJ1-6; 7 bases align to TRBD1. Germline V gene data show CDR1 as GTSNPN and CDR2 as SVGIG (reference sequence). After removal of 4 bases from V and 8 bases from J, the junction contained 5 bases not matched to a gene. CDR3 length: 13 residues. Here the CDR3 DNA reads TGTGCCTGGAAGGGACAGCTCTATTCACCCCTCCACTTT. Amino acid sequence: CAWKGQLYSPLHF.

The chain employs TRBV7-3 and TRBJ2-1, with 10 bases that match TRBD2. CDR1 is SGHTA, CDR2 FQGTGA, per germline. The CDR3 has 16 amino acids. J gave up 4 bases and V 5 bases, and 8 bases lay outside the gene matches. CDR3: CASSPSGTSAYNEQFF. For the CDR3, the DNA is TGTGCCAGCAGCCCCTCCGGGACTAGCGCATACAATGAGCAGTTCTTC.

The CDR3 spells CASSRRQGNSEAFF. In DNA, the CDR3 is TGTGCCAGTAGTAGAAGACAGGGAAACTCTGAAGCTTTCTTT. V and J are TRBV19 and TRBJ1-1; TRBD1 agrees at 7 bases. J lost 6 bases, V lost 4 bases, and 8 bases had no gene match. The CDR3 totals 14 residues. From germline, CDR1 is LNHDA and CDR2 SQIVND (reference sequence). Filled out from reference TRBV19 and TRBJ1-1, the complete variable domain reads DGGITQSPKYLFRKEGQNVTLSCEQNLNHDAMYWYRQDPGQGLRLIYYSQIVNDFQKGDIAEGYSVSREKKESFPLTVTSAQKNPTAFYLCASSRRQGNSEAFFGQGTRLTVV.